This T cell receptor beta chain was retrieved from a study of OX40 agonist ivuxolimab in advanced cancers. At the level of the study: At doses from 0.01 to 10 mg/kg, patients were given intravenous ivuxolimab every 2 weeks.

Produced via immunoSEQ multiplex PCR; TCRdb's table is partial and in-frame only. The table lists some 150,000 clones, about nine tenths of them singletons, with approximately 1% in the top ten. This CDR3 spans 13 amino acids. Germline CDR1 reads MNHEY; CDR2 reads SMNVEV (reference sequence). V lost 3 bases, J lost 10 bases, and 13 bases lay in between. Of note for this clone: Its antigen is unidentified.

The study, taken as a whole, reports: The study found among the lowest clonal expansion in partial responders at 0.1-3.0 mg/kg. Also present in some nonresponders was a low level of normalized T-cell clonal expansion. More expanded clones were seen, on average, in CD8+ T cells than in CD4+.

The material was CD4+ or CD8+ T cells sorted from blood, obtained in a trial of the OX40 agonist ivuxolimab. The sequence was collected from an adult with an advanced solid tumor such as melanoma, head and neck, liver or kidney cancer. V is TRBV27 and J is TRBJ1-5, with TRBD1 as a possible D gene (5 bases). The CDR3 nucleotides are TGTGCCAGCAGTTTCGGACCAGGGATTCCCCAGCATTTT. It yields the protein CASSFGPGIPQHF.